Below are 28 T cell receptor beta chains sequenced from a single sample in a study of OX40 agonist ivuxolimab in advanced cancers. Libraries were prepared by immunoSEQ multiplex PCR; TCRdb keeps only in-frame clonotypes and omits some of them. The sample has 100,000 to 110,000 clones, around 93% seen once. The sample consisted of CD4+ or CD8+ T cells sorted from blood, taken in a trial of the OX40 agonist ivuxolimab. All receptors derive from an adult with an advanced solid tumor such as melanoma, head and neck, liver or kidney cancer.

V gene TRBV29-1 combines with J gene TRBJ2-7, with D perhaps TRBD2 (6 bases). With 4 bases removed from V and 2 bases from J, the gap between germline ends came to 12 bases. Germline-derived CDR1 and CDR2 are SQVTM and ANQGSEA. This CDR3 region has 13 residues. In DNA, the CDR3 is TGCAGCGTTGGTTCAGGGACTGCCTACGAGCAGTACTTC. The encoded protein is CSVGSGTAYEQYF.

The gene calls are TRBV30 and TRBJ2-3, with TRBD2 matching over 9 bases. The germline gives CDR1 GTSNPN, CDR2 SVGIG (reference sequence). The CDR3 covers 13 residues. The junction had 1 base not matched to a gene; V was cut back by 5 bases and J by 1 base. The CDR3: CAWRLAGTDTQYF. The CDR3 nucleotides read TGTGCCTGGCGACTAGCGGGCACAGATACGCAGTATTTT.

The chain has TRBV5-5 and TRBJ2-7; a possible D gene is TRBD1 (5 bases). Germline V CDR1 and CDR2: SGHKS, YYEKEE (reference sequence). V dropped 4 bases and J dropped 1 base, with 15 bases sitting between them. The CDR3 runs 15 residues. CDR3 coding DNA: TGTGCCAGCAGCCCCAGGGTCCCTCCTTCCTACGAGCAGTACTTC. Translation: CASSPRVPPSYEQYF.

V usage is TRBV7-9 and J usage is TRBJ1-4, with 8 bases matching TRBD1. Germline CDR1 reads SEHNR; CDR2 reads FQNEAQ (reference sequence). The CDR3 extends over 16 amino acids. Losses at the gene ends were 1 base for V and 7 bases for J; bases not matched to a gene: 8. This CDR3 reads CASSLGDRGVSEKLFF. DNA for the CDR3: TGTGCCAGCAGCTTAGGAGACAGGGGAGTGAGTGAAAAACTGTTTTTT. Combining the CDR3 with reference TRBV7-9 and TRBJ1-4 gives the whole variable domain DTGVSQNPRHKITKRGQNVTFRCDPISEHNRLYWYRQTLGQGPEFLTYFQNEAQLEKSRLLSDRFSAERPKGSFSTLEIQRTEQGDSAMYLCASSLGDRGVSEKLFFGSGTQLSVL.

This sequence joins TRBV6-9 and TRBJ2-1; TRBD2 agrees at 7 bases. From germline, CDR1 is MNHGY and CDR2 SVAAGI. Trimming removed 8 bases from V and 6 bases from J; junction bases left unmatched: 13. The CDR3 has 15 residues. The DNA of the CDR3 is TGTGCCAGCGGACCATCGAAGACTAGCCGCAATGAGCAGTTCTTC. It is translated as CASGPSKTSRNEQFF.

This clone was seen only once. The chain recombines TRBV5-4 with TRBJ2-2, with no clear D. CDR1 and CDR2 (germline): SGHNT, YYREEE (reference sequence). The CDR3 has 14 residues. The ends were cut back, 0 bases at V and 5 bases at J, with 8 bases in the middle. This CDR3 reads CASSLAVGTGELFF. The CDR3 DNA reads as TGTGCCAGCAGCTTGGCCGTGGGTACCGGGGAGCTGTTTTTT. The whole variable domain, remainder taken from reference TRBV5-4 and TRBJ2-2, is ETGVTQSPTHLIKTRGQQVTLRCSSQSGHNTVSWYQQALGQGPQFIFQYYREEENGRGNFPPRFSGLQFPNYSSELNVNALELDDSALYLCASSLAVGTGELFFGEGSRLTVL.

This clone was seen once. The chain uses TRBV5-8 and TRBJ1-5; 8 nucleotides match TRBD1. Looked up from germline, CDR1 is SGHTS and CDR2 is YDEGEE. Unmatched junction bases numbered 11, after V lost 0 bases and J lost 3 bases. CDR3 length equals 18 residues. The CDR3 bases are TGTGCCAGCAGCTTGGCCCAAGAGTCGACAGGGGCCAATCAGCCCCAGCATTTT. Encoded protein: CASSLAQESTGANQPQHF.

CDR3 sequence: CASSQDINYGYTF. The CDR3 nucleotides are TGTGCCAGCAGCCAAGATATTAACTATGGCTACACCTTC. The V call is TRBV4-2, the J call TRBJ1-2; D is uncertain. Trimming took 0 bases from V and 1 from J, leaving 3 bases between them. The CDR3 is 13 amino acids. Germline-derived CDR1 and CDR2 are LGHNA and YNFKEQ.

The rearrangement links TRBV29-1 to TRBJ2-1, with 9 bases that match TRBD1. Trimming cost V 6 bases and J 5 bases; bases outside gene matches: 8. The CDR3 consists of 14 residues. Germline V gives CDR1 SQVTM, CDR2 ANQGSEA. CDR3 residues: CSVAGTGSNNEQFF. The DNA of the CDR3 is TGCAGCGTAGCCGGGACAGGGTCAAACAATGAGCAGTTCTTC.

The chain links TRBV4-3 to TRBJ2-2; no firm D call. Trimming removed 1 base at V and 5 bases at J, with 14 bases between. The CDR3 is 16 residues long. Germline-derived CDR1 and CDR2 are LGHNA and YSLEER. The CDR3 loop reads CASSQGPLGETGELFF. Written as DNA, the CDR3 is TGCGCCAGCAGCCAAGGCCCTTTGGGCGAGACCGGGGAGCTGTTTTTT.

This chain connects TRBV5-1 to TRBJ2-3, with no clear D. The germline V and J ends were trimmed by 0 bases and 2 bases, with 7 bases remaining between them. CDR3 length: 14 residues. Looked up from germline, CDR1 is SGHRS and CDR2 is YFSETQ. The CDR3 bases are TGCGCCAGCAGCTTGGGGATGATCACAGATACGCAGTATTTT. This codes for CASSLGMITDTQYF.

This sequence joins TRBV28 and TRBJ1-5; D uncertain. Trimming removed 3 bases from V and 0 bases from J, with 3 bases in between. CDR3 length: 13 residues. Looked up from germline, CDR1 is MDHEN and CDR2 is SYDVKM. Here the CDR3 reads CASSLNSNQPQHF. The CDR3 nucleotides read TGTGCCAGCAGTTTGAATAGCAATCAGCCCCAGCATTTT.

In regard to this clone: Other nucleotide sequences from this sample produce the same CDR3. The V call is TRBV19, the J call TRBJ2-5; the D is unclear. The CDR3 loop spans 13 amino acids. The germline CDR1 and CDR2 sequences are LNHDA and SQIVND (reference sequence). Trimming removed 3 bases at V and 2 bases at J, with 7 bases between. The CDR3 spells CASSIDRQETQYF. DNA for the CDR3: TGTGCCAGTAGTATCGACCGTCAAGAGACCCAGTACTTC.

The chain combines TRBV4-3 with TRBJ1-5, with no clear D. V lost 0 bases and J lost 7, with 7 bases in between. Looked up from germline, CDR1 is LGHNA and CDR2 is YSLEER. The CDR3 totals 13 residues. The CDR3 protein is CASSQDSHQPQHF. CDR3 nucleotides: TGCGCCAGCAGCCAAGACAGTCACCAGCCCCAGCATTTT.

The rearrangement links TRBV7-2 to TRBJ2-5; TRBD2 matches 9 bases. CDR3 length: 14 residues. The V gene's germline CDR1 is SGHTA and CDR2 FQGNSA. J lost 13 bases, V lost 2 bases, and 11 bases had no gene match. The CDR3 region is CASSLLLAGSRLYF. DNA for the CDR3: TGTGCCAGCAGCTTATTGCTAGCGGGGAGCCGCCTGTACTTC.

The count of this clone is one. V gene TRBV28 combines with J gene TRBJ1-4; the D gene is possibly TRBD1 (6 bases). This CDR3 contains 14 residues. Germline CDR1 and CDR2: MDHEN and SYDVKM. Deletions cut 5 bases from V and 10 bases from J, with 17 bases between. CDR3 sequence (DNA): TGTGCCAGCAGTGCGGGGGGGGCGCAGGGAAAACTGTTTTTT. Protein product: CASSAGGAQGKLFF. The complete variable domain, with remaining parts taken from reference TRBV28 and TRBJ1-4, reads DVKVTQSSRYLVKRTGEKVFLECVQDMDHENMFWYRQDPGLGLRLIYFSYDVKMKEKGDIPEGYSVSREKKERFSLILESASTNQTSMYLCASSAGGAQGKLFFGSGTQLSVL.

This clone appeared once. The junction differs from germline at one of its ends, possibly a read error. Other DNA sequences in this specimen translate into the identical CDR3. The J gene is TRBJ2-7, the V gene TRBV28; TRBD2 aligns across 8 bases. The germline V gene encodes CDR1 MDHEN and CDR2 SYDVKM. CDR3 length equals 14 residues. CDR3 bases: TGTGCTAGCAGTTCTGCGGGAGGTACCTACGAGCAGTACTTC. The encoded protein is CASSSAGGTYEQYF. The entire variable domain, with the rest obtained from reference TRBV28 and TRBJ2-7, is as follows: DVKVTQSSRYLVKRTGEKVFLECVQDMDHENMFWYRQDPGLGLRLIYFSYDVKMKEKGDIPEGYSVSREKKERFSLILESASTNQTSMYLCASSSAGGTYEQYFGPGTRLTVT.

The chain has TRBV28 and TRBJ1-5; D gene uncertain. Between the trimmed V and J ends, which lost 5 bases and 4 bases, there was a span of 15 bases. CDR1 and CDR2 (germline): MDHEN, SYDVKM. The CDR3 runs 15 residues. The CDR3 nucleotides are TGTGCCAGCAGTACCCCGTCTCCGGTAAATCAGCCCCAGCATTTT. It translates to CASSTPSPVNQPQHF.

This chain joins TRBV19 and TRBJ2-5, with TRBD2 matching over 14 bases. Germline lookup yields CDR1 LNHDA and CDR2 SQIVND (reference sequence). Trimming cost V 5 bases and J 2 bases; bases outside gene matches: 4. The CDR3 loop spans 16 amino acids. CDR3 sequence reads: CASSFGLAGGQETQYF. The DNA of the CDR3 is TGTGCCAGTAGTTTCGGACTAGCGGGAGGACAAGAGACCCAGTACTTC. Full variable domain (outside the CDR3, taken from reference TRBV19 and TRBJ2-5): DGGITQSPKYLFRKEGQNVTLSCEQNLNHDAMYWYRQDPGQGLRLIYYSQIVNDFQKGDIAEGYSVSREKKESFPLTVTSAQKNPTAFYLCASSFGLAGGQETQYFGPGTRLLVL.

This chain connects TRBV7-2 to TRBJ2-1; unclear D gene. The CDR3 runs to 12 residues. V gave up 5 bases and J gave up 6 bases, with 8 bases separating them. Germline V gene lookup returns CDR1 SGHTA and CDR2 FQGNSA. The CDR3 DNA follows: TGTGCCAGCAGCGTAGATCGCAATGAGCAGTTCTTC. Encoded protein: CASSVDRNEQFF.

This chain links TRBV7-2 with TRBJ2-7; 12 bases agree with TRBD1. This CDR3 region has 14 residues. Trimming at V came to 8 bases and at J to 1 base, leaving 3 bases not matched to a gene. Germline assignment: CDR1 SGHTA and CDR2 FQGNSA. The CDR3 reads CASGGQGASYEQYF. In DNA form, the CDR3 reads TGTGCCAGCGGGGGACAGGGGGCTTCCTACGAGCAGTACTTC. The full variable domain, in which reference TRBV7-2 and TRBJ2-7 provide the parts outside the CDR3, is GAGVSQSPSNKVTEKGKDVELRCDPISGHTALYWYRQSLGQGLEFLIYFQGNSAPDKSGLPSDRFSAERTGGSVSTLTIQRTQQEDSAVYLCASGGQGASYEQYFGPGTRLTVT.

The chain joins TRBV7-2 to TRBJ1-2, with D possibly being TRBD1 (5 bases). V was shortened by 1 base and J by 10 bases, with 13 bases between the two germline ends. This CDR3 comprises 13 residues. Germline values: CDR1 SGHTA, CDR2 FQGNSA. CDR3 in amino acids: CASSLVPGANYTF. CDR3 sequence (DNA): TGTGCCAGCAGCTTAGTTCCCGGGGCCAACTACACCTTC.

Comment on this clone: Distinct nucleotide sequences in the sample also encode this CDR3. V usage is TRBV18 and J usage is TRBJ2-5; D is perhaps TRBD2 (6 bases). Germline CDR1 and CDR2: KGHSH and LQKENI. This CDR3 contains 13 residues. The V and J ends lost 2 bases and 5 bases respectively, with 9 bases between them. The CDR3 reads CASSPGGRETQYF. CDR3 nucleotide sequence: TGTGCCAGCTCACCAGGAGGGAGGGAGACCCAGTACTTC.

V gene TRBV18 combines with J gene TRBJ1-1; TRBD1 is a possible D gene (6 bases). CDR1 is KGHSH, CDR2 LQKENI, per germline. The CDR3 is made up of 14 amino acids. V lost 6 bases and J 7 bases, leaving 18 bases between the germline ends. The chain's CDR3 is CASSRTGIFNEAFF. The DNA of the CDR3 is TGTGCCAGCTCTCGAACAGGGATTTTTAATGAAGCTTTCTTT.

The chain is built from TRBV5-1 and TRBJ2-5; D may be TRBD1 or TRBD2 (5 bases each). Germline V gene sequence: CDR1 SGHRS, CDR2 YFSETQ. The CDR3 has 14 amino acids. V was shortened by 0 bases and J by 6 bases, with 12 bases between the two germline ends. The DNA of the CDR3 is TGCGCCAGCAGCTTGGAGGGGAGAGGGCAGACCCAGTACTTC. It codes for CASSLEGRGQTQYF.

The CDR3: CASSFNQGSGLRSEAFF. CDR3 sequence (DNA): TGTGCCAGCAGTTTTAATCAGGGGTCAGGGCTTAGAAGTGAAGCTTTCTTT. This chain links TRBV28 with TRBJ1-1, with D perhaps matching TRBD1 (6 bases). V lost 3 bases to trimming and J lost 7 bases, with 24 bases between them. The CDR3 runs 17 residues. Per the germline V gene, CDR1 is MDHEN and CDR2 is SYDVKM.

The chain links TRBV5-6 to TRBJ1-2; 9 nucleotides line up with TRBD1. The V and J ends lost 3 bases and 1 base, in that order; junction bases with no gene match: 4. This CDR3 is built from 15 residues. Per the germline V gene, CDR1 is SGHDT and CDR2 is YYEEEE. The CDR3 reads CASSWRTGVNYGYTF. The CDR3 nucleotides are TGTGCCAGCAGCTGGCGGACAGGGGTTAACTATGGCTACACCTTC.

The V and J genes are TRBV5-1 and TRBJ2-3; TRBD1 or TRBD2 may be the D gene (5 bases each). The germline V gene encodes CDR1 SGHRS and CDR2 YFSETQ. The CDR3 has 16 amino acids. With 7 bases removed from V and 0 bases from J, the gap between germline ends came to 18 bases. Here the CDR3 DNA reads TGCGCCAGCGCGAGGGGAACTGTTTCCAGCACAGATACGCAGTATTTT. Its protein is CASARGTVSSTDTQYF.